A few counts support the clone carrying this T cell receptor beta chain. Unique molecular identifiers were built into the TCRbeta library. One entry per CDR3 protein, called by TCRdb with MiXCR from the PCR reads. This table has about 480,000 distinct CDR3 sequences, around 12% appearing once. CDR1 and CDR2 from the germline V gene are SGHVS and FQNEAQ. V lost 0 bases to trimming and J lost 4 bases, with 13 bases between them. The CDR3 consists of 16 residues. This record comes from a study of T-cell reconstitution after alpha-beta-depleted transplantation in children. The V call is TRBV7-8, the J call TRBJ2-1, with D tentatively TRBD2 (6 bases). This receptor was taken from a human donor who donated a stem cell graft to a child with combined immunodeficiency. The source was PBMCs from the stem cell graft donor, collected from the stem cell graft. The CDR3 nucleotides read TGTGCCAGCAGCTTAGCGCTGGGGGGACTTTACAATGAGCAGTTCTTC. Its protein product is CASSLALGGLYNEQFF.